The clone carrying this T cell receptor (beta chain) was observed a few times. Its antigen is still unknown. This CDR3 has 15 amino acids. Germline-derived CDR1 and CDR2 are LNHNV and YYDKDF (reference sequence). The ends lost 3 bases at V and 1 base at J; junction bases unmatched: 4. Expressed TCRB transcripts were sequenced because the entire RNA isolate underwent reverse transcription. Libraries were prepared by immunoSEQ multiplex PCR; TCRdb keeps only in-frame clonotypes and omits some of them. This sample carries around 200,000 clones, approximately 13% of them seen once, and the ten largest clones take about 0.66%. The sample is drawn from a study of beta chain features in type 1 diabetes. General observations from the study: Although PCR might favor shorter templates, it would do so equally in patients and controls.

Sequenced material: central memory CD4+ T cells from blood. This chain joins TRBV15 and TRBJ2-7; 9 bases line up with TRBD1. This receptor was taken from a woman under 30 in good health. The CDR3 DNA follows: TGTGCCACCAGCAGGGGGGACAGGGATTCCTACGAGCAGTACTTC. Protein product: CATSRGDRDSYEQYF. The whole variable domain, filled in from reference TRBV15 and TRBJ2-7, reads DAMVIQNPRYQVTQFGKPVTLSCSQTLNHNVMYWYQQKSSQAPKLLFHYYDKDFNNEADTPDNFQSRRPNTSFCFLDIRSPGLGDTAMYLCATSRGDRDSYEQYFGPGTRLTVT.